Given below is one T cell receptor (beta chain) in context. This clonotype was seen more than once but under ten times. Its antigen has not been determined. No base qualities exist here, and no much larger clone lies one base off it. This sample is drawn from a study of T cells in Graves' hyperthyroidism and ophthalmopathy (dated by TCRdb to between 2018 and 2021). Concerning the study at large: Peripheral blood was collected at initial diagnosis, before any treatment. TCR V-J signatures able to tell the groups apart were searched for in a discovery cohort of approximately 95 patients, of whom under 45 had Graves' ophthalmopathy and under 65 had stable Graves' hyperthyroidism. An independent validation cohort of fewer than 20 hyperthyroidism patients and about 16 patients who later progressed to ophthalmopathy tested prospective prediction of ophthalmopathy. For training and testing, the roughly 93 patients in the discovery cohort were randomly divided in a 7:3 ratio. Thyroid tissue and blood T-cell repertoires from six Graves' hyperthyroidism patients were also compared in the study. After blood sampling, hyperthyroidism patients were treated with methimazole at a starting dose of 30 mg daily, and ophthalmopathy patients were treated with high-dose intravenous methylprednisolone. According to the paper, TCR Vbeta CDR3 sequencing was carried out on about 140 peripheral blood samples, which came from 40 to 45 ophthalmopathy, around 75 hyperthyroidism and approximately 17 progressor patients. Points the paper makes about the study in general: Sample size was not statistically predetermined, and investigators were not blinded to group allocation. During validation, the model predicted progression to ophthalmopathy a median of approximately 6.5 months ahead of onset, with around 65% sensitivity and 72.22% specificity. Most expanded thyroid clonotypes (frequency above 0.001) were also found in blood, which suggests that blood repertoires may mirror thyroid immune responses. Ophthalmopathy was separated from stable hyperthyroidism by a 13 V-J signature model, with over 85% sensitivity and approximately 81% specificity obtained in cross-validation and 80%/75% obtained in testing.

Amplification of TCR beta CDR3 regions was carried out from RNA transcripts. A first-round RT-PCR of the TCR CDR3 used the HTBI primer set with the Qiagen OneStep RT-PCR kit. Libraries were constructed in a second round of multiplex PCR, after which size selection and purification were performed. Paired-end sequencing of the libraries was performed with 100 bp reads on an Illumina HiSeq2000. For the original study's pipeline: SOAPnuke was used to process the raw data, throwing out any read that contained adapters or uncalled bases, had a mean Phred below 15, or lacked an exact constant-primer or identifier match. High-quality paired reads were merged with COPE v1.2.5, and unique nucleotide sequences were defined as clonotypes. Clonotypes were aligned to IMGT TRBV, TRBD and TRBJ reference segments using MiTCR v1.1. Analysis was restricted to V-J combinations with a frequency above 0.0001, which covered about 99% of repertoires. A TCS score was defined as the ratio between F50 (clonal expansion) and ExV (chaos), using BLOSUM62-based TCRdist between CDR3 peptides within each V-J. Welch's t-statistics and random forest reduced roughly 500 V-J features to 10 to 15, which were used in a naive Bayes classifier (R e1071). In-frame beta chains were kept once TCRdb had trimmed the public reads at Q25 with fastp and called clones with MiXCR. Duplicate CDR3 protein sequences are folded into a single record with the most common DNA and genes. The V and J calls, along with clone size, are taken from TCRdb and not from the paper's own processing. Counted in this sample were about 290,000 distinct CDR3 sequences; about 15% of them appeared once. The top ten hold 33% of the sample.

A patient counted as having stable Graves' hyperthyroidism if no progression to ophthalmopathy occurred over 18 months of follow-up. The hyperthyroidism patients were between 18 and 65 years old and newly diagnosed, with a disease duration of less than 2 months. Patients with uncontrolled infections, other autoimmune diseases, pregnancy or lactation were excluded. Diagnoses were established on the basis of clinical symptoms, serum thyroxine and TRAb, thyroid ultrasound, and orbital computed tomography. PBMCs were isolated from around 10 ml of fresh peripheral blood by Ficoll-Paque density gradient centrifugation. Total RNA was extracted using Trizol reagent, and RNA quality was assessed on an Agilent 2100 Bioanalyzer. The germline V gene (reference sequence) provides CDR1 DFQATT and CDR2 SNEGSKA. Spanning cysteine to phenylalanine, the CDR3 consists of 12 amino acids. Solely the CDR3 DNA is kept, with 36 bases framed from the first base. V drops 3 bases and J drops 8 bases, leaving 11 bases in between.

This receptor was taken from a man between 25 and 39 years old with Graves' hyperthyroidism. Sequences were obtained from blood. The chain joins TRBV20-1 to TRBJ2-1; no D gene call is confident. The nucleotide sequence reads TGCAGTGCTAGGTTGTCAGCCGATGAGCAGTTCTTC. Its translation is CSARLSADEQFF.